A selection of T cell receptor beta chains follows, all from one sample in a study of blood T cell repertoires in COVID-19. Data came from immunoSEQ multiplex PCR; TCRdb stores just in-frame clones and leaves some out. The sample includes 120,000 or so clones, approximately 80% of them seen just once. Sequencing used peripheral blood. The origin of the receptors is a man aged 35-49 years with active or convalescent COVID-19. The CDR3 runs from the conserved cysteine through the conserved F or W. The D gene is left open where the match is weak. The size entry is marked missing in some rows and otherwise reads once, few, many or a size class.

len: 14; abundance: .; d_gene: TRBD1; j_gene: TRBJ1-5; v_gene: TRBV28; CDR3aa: CASRRDSFVQPQHF; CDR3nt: TGTGCCAGCAGGAGGGACAGCTTCGTTCAGCCCCAGCATTTT
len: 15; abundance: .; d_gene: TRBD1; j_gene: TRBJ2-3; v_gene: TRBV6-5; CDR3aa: CAARERDRGTDTQYF; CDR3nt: TGTGCCGCCCGGGAGAGAGACAGGGGAACAGATACGCAGTATTTT
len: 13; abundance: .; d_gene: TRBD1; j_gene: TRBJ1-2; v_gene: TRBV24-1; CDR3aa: CATSAGTGEGYTF; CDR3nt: TGTGCCACCAGTGCCGGGACAGGGGAGGGCTACACCTTC
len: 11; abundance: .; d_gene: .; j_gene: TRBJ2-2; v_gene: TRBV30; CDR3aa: CAWSVLGELFF; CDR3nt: TGTGCCTGGAGTGTACTTGGGGAGCTGTTTTTT
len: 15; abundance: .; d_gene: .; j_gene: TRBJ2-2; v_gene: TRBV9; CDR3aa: CASSVVGGNTGELFF; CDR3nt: TGTGCCAGCAGCGTAGTCGGGGGGAACACCGGGGAGCTGTTTTTT
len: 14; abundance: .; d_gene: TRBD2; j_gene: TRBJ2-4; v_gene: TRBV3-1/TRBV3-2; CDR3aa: CASSQTSGKNIQYF; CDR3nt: TGTGCCAGCAGCCAAACTAGCGGCAAAAACATTCAGTACTTC
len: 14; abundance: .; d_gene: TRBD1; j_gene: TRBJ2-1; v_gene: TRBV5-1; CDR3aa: CASSLLGGLRVQFF; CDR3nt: TGCGCCAGCAGCTTGTTAGGGGGCCTGAGGGTGCAGTTCTTC
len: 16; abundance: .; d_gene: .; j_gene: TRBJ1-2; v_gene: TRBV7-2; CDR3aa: CASSLGDRSSGYGYTF; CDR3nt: TGTGCCAGCAGCTTGGGTGACAGGTCATCAGGCTATGGCTACACCTTC
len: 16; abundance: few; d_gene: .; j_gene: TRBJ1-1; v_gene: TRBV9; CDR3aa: CASSSGGTAWNTEAFF; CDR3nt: TGTGCCAGCAGCTCCGGGGGGACGGCTTGGAACACTGAAGCTTTCTTT
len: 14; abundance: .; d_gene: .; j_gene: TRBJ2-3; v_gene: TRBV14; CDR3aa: CASSQVLAPDTQYF; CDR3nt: TGTGCCAGCAGCCAAGTACTAGCCCCAGATACGCAGTATTTT
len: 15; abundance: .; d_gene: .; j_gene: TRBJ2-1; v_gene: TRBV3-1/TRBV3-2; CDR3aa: CASSQGLASYNEQFF; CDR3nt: TGTGCCAGCAGCCAAGGACTGGCCTCCTACAATGAGCAGTTCTTC
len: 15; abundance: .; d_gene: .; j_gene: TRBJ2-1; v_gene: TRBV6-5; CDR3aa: CASGPAGGYYNEQFF; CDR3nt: TGTGCCAGCGGCCCGGCGGGCGGGTACTACAATGAGCAGTTCTTC
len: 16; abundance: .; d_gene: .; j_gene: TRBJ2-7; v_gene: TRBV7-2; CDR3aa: CASSLGAISRGYEQYF; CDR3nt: TGTGCCAGCAGCTTAGGTGCCATCTCAAGGGGCTACGAGCAGTACTTC
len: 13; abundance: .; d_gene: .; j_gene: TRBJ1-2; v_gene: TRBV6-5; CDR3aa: CASSYTGSYGYTF; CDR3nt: TGTGCCAGCAGTTATACAGGGTCCTATGGCTACACCTTC
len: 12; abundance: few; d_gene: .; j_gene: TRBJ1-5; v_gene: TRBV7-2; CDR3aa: CASSSGHQPQHF; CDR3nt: TGTGCCAGCAGCTCGGGACACCAGCCCCAGCATTTT
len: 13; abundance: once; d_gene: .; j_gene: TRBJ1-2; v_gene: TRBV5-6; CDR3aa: CASSLTGDYGYTF; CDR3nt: TGTGCCAGCAGCTTAACGGGGGACTATGGCTACACCTTC
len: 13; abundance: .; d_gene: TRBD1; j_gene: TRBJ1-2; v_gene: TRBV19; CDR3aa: CASSPQGDYGYTF; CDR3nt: TGTGCCAGTAGCCCACAGGGGGACTATGGCTACACCTTC
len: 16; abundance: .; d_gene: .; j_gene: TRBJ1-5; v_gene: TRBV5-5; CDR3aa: CASSWGWAGSNQPQHF; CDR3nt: TGTGCCAGCAGCTGGGGGTGGGCGGGGAGCAATCAGCCCCAGCATTTT
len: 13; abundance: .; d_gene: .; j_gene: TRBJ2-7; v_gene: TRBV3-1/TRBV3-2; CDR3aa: CASSPLRSYEQYF; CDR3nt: TGTGCCAGCAGCCCCCTCCGGTCCTACGAGCAGTACTTC
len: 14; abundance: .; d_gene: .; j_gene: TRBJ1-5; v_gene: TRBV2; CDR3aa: CASSEGTYNQPQHF; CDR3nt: TGTGCCAGCAGTGAAGGCACATACAATCAGCCCCAGCATTTT
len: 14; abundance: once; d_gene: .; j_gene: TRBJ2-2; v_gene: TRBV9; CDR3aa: CASNADGDTGELFF; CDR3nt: TGTGCCAGCAACGCGGACGGGGACACCGGAGAGCTGTTTTTT
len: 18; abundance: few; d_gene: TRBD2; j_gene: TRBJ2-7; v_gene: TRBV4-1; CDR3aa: CASSQGRVLAGGFDEQYF; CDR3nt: TGCGCCAGCAGCCAAGGTAGGGTACTAGCGGGAGGTTTCGACGAGCAGTACTTC
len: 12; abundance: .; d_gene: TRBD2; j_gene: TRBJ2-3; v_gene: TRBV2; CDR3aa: CASSLAGVSQYF; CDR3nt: TGTGCCAGCAGTCTAGCGGGAGTATCGCAGTATTTT
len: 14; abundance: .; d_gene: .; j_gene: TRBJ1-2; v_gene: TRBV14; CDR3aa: CASSPQVDVYGYTF; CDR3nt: TGTGCCAGCAGCCCTCAGGTGGATGTCTATGGCTACACCTTC
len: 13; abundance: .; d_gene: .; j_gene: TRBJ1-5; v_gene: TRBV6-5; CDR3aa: CASNRVGDQPQHF; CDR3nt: TGTGCCAGCAACAGGGTGGGCGATCAGCCCCAGCATTTT
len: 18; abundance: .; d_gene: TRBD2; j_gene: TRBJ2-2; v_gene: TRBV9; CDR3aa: CASSVVAGGVGNTGELFF; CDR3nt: TGTGCCAGCAGCGTAGTAGCGGGAGGAGTGGGGAACACCGGGGAGCTGTTTTTT
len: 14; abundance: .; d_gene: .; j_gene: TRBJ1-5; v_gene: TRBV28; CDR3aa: CASTPAGGQQPQHF; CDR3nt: TGTGCCAGCACCCCAGCCGGGGGGCAACAGCCCCAGCATTTT
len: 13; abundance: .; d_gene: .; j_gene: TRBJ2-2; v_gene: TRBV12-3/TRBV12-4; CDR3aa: CASRKQGPGELFF; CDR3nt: TGTGCCAGCAGGAAACAGGGTCCCGGGGAGCTGTTTTTT
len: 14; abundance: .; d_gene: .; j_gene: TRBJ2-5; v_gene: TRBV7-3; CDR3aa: CASSLRQGGETQYF; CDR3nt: TGTGCCAGCAGCTTGAGGCAAGGGGGTGAGACCCAGTACTTC
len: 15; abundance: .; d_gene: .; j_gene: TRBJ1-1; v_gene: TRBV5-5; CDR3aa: CASSLGPARSTEAFF; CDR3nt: TGTGCCAGCAGCTTGGGGCCGGCGCGGTCCACTGAAGCTTTCTTT
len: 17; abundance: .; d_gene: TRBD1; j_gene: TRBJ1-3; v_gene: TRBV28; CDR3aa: CASRPSDRERSGNTIYF; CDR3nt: TGTGCCAGCAGACCATCGGACAGGGAAAGGTCTGGAAACACCATATATTTT
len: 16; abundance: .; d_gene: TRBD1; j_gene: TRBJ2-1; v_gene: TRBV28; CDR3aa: CASSGQGASSYNEQFF; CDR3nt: TGTGCCAGCAGTGGACAGGGGGCGAGCTCCTACAATGAGCAGTTCTTC
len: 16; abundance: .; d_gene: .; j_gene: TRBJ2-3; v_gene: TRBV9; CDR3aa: CASSVDLYSGTDTQYF; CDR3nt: TGTGCCAGCAGCGTAGATCTCTACTCGGGGACAGATACGCAGTATTTT
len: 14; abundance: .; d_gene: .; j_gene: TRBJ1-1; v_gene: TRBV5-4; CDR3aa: CASSLGAQNTEAFF; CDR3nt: TGTGCCAGCAGCTTGGGGGCACAGAACACTGAAGCTTTCTTT
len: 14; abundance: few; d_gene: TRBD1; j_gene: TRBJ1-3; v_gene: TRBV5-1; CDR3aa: CASSQGAGGNTIYF; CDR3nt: TGCGCCAGCAGCCAGGGGGCTGGAGGAAACACCATATATTTT
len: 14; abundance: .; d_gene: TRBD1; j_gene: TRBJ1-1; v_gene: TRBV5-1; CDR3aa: CASSLQGADTEAFF; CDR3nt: TGCGCCAGCAGCTTACAGGGGGCGGACACTGAAGCTTTCTTT
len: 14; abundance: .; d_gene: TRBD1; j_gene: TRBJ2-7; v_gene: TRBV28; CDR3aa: CASRSTGDLGEQYF; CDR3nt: TGTGCCAGCAGATCTACAGGGGATTTAGGGGAGCAGTACTTC
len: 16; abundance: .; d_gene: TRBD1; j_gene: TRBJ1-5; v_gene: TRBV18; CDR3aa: CASSPRAGQGDQPQHF; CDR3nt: TGTGCCAGCTCACCACGAGCGGGACAGGGGGATCAGCCCCAGCATTTT
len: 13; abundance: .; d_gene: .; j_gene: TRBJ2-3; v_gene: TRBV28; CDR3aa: CASSLQGPDTQYF; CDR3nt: TGTGCCAGCAGTTTACAGGGCCCAGATACGCAGTATTTT
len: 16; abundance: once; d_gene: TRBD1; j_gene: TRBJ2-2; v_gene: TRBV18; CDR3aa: CASSATGQGLAGELFF; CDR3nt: TGTGCCAGCTCAGCCACGGGACAGGGTCTAGCCGGGGAGCTGTTTTTT
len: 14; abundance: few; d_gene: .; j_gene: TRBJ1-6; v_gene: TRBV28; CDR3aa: CASTPHRTHSPLHF; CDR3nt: TGTGCCAGCACCCCCCATAGGACTCACTCACCCCTCCACTTT
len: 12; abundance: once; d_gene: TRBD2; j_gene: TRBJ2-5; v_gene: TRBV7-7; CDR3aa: CASGGSGGPQYF; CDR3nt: TGTGCTTCCGGTGGAAGCGGGGGCCCCCAGTACTTC